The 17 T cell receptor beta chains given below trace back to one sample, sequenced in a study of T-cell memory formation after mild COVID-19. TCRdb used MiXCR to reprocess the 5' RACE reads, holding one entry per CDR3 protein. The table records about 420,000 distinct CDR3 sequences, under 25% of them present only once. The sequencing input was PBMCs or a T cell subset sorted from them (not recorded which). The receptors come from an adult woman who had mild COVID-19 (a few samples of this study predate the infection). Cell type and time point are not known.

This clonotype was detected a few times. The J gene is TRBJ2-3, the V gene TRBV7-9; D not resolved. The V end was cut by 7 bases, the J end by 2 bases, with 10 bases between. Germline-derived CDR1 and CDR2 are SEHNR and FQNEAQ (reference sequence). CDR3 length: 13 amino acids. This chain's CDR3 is CASTPLYTDTQYF. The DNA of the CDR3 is TGTGCCAGCACCCCACTTTACACAGATACGCAGTATTTT.

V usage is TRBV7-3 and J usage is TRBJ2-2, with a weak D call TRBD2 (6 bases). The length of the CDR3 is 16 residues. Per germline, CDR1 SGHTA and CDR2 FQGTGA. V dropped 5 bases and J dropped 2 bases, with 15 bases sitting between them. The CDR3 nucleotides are TGTGCCAGCAGCACGGTATCCGGGGGAAACACCGGGGAGCTGTTTTTT. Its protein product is CASSTVSGGNTGELFF.

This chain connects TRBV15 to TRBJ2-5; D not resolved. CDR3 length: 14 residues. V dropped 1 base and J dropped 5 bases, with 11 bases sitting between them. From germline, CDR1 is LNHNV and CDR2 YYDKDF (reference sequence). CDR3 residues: CATSRGHEAETQYF. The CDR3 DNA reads TGTGCCACCAGCAGAGGGCACGAGGCGGAGACCCAGTACTTC.

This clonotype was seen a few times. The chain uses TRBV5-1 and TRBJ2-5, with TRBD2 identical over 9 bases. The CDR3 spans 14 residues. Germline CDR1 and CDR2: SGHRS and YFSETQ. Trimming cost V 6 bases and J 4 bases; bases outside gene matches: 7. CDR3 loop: CASNSGGAAETQYF. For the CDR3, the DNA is TGCGCCAGCAATAGCGGGGGAGCGGCAGAGACCCAGTACTTC.

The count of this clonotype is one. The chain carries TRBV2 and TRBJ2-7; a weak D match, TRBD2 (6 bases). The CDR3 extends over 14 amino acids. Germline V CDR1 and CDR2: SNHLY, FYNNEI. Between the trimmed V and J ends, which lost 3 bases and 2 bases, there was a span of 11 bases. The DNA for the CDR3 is TGTGCCAGCAGTGAGGGGGGATCCCCCTACGAGCAGTACGTC. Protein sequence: CASSEGGSPYEQYV.

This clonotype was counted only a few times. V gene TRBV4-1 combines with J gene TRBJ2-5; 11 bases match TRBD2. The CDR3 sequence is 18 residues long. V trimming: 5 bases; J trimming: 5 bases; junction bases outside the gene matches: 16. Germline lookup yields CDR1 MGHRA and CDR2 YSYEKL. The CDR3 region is CASSDSGRAKAGGETQYF. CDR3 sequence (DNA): TGCGCCAGCAGCGATAGCGGGAGGGCAAAAGCCGGGGGTGAGACCCAGTACTTC.

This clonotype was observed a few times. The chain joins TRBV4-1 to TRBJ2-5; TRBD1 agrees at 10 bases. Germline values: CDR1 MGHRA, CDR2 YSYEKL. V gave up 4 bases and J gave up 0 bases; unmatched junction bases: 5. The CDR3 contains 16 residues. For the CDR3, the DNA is TGCGCCAGCAGCCTAGGGACAGGGGCCAACCAAGAGACCCAGTACTTC. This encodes CASSLGTGANQETQYF.

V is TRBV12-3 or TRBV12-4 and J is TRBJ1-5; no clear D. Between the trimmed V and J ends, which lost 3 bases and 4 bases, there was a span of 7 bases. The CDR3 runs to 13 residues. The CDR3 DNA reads TGTGCCAGCAGTTTTGGCACAAATCAGCCCCAGCATTTT. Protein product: CASSFGTNQPQHF.

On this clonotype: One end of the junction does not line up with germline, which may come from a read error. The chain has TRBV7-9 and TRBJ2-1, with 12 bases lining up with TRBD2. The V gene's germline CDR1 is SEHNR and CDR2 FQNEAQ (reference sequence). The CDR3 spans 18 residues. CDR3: CASRPGLAGPTSYNKQFF. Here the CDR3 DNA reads TGTGCCAGCCGACCGGGACTAGCGGGTCCAACTTCCTACAATAAGCAGTTCTTC.

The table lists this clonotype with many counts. This CDR3 is CASSPLDGKPDTQYF. In nucleotides, the CDR3 is TGCGCCAGCAGCCCCTTGGACGGGAAGCCAGATACGCAGTATTTT. J is TRBJ2-3 and V is TRBV5-1; D is perhaps TRBD2 (5 bases). V shed 4 bases and J shed 4 bases, with 16 bases lying between them. CDR1 and CDR2 from the germline V gene are SGHRS and YFSETQ. The CDR3 covers 15 residues.

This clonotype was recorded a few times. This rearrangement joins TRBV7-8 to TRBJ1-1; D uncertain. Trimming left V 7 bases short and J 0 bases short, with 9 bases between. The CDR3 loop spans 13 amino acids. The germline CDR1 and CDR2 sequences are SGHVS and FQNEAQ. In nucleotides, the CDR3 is TGTGCCAGCACCCTTTTCGTGAACACTGAAGCTTTCTTT. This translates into CASTLFVNTEAFF. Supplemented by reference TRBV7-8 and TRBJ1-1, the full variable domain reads GAGVSQSPRYKVAKRGQDVALRCDPISGHVSLFWYQQALGQGPEFLTYFQNEAQLDKSGLPSDRFFAERPEGSVSTLKIQRTQQEDSAVYLCASTLFVNTEAFFGQGTRLTVV.

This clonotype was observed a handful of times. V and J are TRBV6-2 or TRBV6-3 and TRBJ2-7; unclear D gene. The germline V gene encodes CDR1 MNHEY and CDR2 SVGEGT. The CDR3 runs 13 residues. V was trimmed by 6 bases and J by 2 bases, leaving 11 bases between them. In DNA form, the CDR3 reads TGTGCCAGCAGGCCCGACATAACCTACGAGCAGTACTTC. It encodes CASRPDITYEQYF.

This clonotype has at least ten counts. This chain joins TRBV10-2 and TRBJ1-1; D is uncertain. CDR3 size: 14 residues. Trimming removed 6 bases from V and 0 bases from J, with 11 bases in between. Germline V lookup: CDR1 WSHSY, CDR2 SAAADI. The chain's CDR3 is CASSRISMNTEAFF. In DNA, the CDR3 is TGCGCCAGCAGCAGGATTTCCATGAACACTGAAGCTTTCTTT.

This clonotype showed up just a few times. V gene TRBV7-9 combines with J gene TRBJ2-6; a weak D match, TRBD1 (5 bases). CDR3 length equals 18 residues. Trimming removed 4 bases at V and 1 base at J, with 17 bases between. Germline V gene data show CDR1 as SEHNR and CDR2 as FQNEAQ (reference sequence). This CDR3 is CASSWVLDSRSGANVLTF. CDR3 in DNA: TGTGCCAGCAGCTGGGTCCTTGACAGCAGGTCTGGGGCCAACGTCCTGACTTTC. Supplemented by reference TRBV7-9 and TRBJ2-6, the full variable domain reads DTGVSQNPRHKITKRGQNVTFRCDPISEHNRLYWYRQTLGQGPEFLTYFQNEAQLEKSRLLSDRFSAERPKGSFSTLEIQRTEQGDSAMYLCASSWVLDSRSGANVLTFGAGSRLTVL.

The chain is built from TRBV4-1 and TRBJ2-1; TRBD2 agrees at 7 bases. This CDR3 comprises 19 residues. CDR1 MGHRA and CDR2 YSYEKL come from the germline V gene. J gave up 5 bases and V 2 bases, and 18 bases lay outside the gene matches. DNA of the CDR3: TGCGCCAGCAGCCAACCTCGCATTTGGCGGGGGACGATTGACAATGAGCAGTTCTTC. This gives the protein CASSQPRIWRGTIDNEQFF.

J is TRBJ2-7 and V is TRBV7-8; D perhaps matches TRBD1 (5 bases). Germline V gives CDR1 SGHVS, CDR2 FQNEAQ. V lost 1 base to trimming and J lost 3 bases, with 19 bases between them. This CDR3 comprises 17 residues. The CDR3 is CASSLEGNRWYYYEQYF. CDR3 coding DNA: TGTGCCAGCAGCTTAGAGGGGAACAGGTGGTACTACTACGAGCAGTACTTC.

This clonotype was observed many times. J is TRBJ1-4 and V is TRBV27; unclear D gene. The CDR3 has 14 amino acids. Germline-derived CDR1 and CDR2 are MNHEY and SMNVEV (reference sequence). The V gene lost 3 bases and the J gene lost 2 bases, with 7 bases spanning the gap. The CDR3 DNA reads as TGTGCCAGCAGTTTCTCCGGGACTAATGAAAAACTGTTTTTT. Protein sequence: CASSFSGTNEKLFF.